A single sample gave rise to the 23 T cell receptor beta chains below, sequenced in a study of T cell responses to AZD1222 COVID-19 vaccine (dated by TCRdb to the early 2020s). Library preparation was by the immunoSEQ multiplex PCR assay. TCRdb's version of the immuneACCESS table is confined to in-frame rearrangements and falls short of the full clone set. An unresolved V gene accounts for under half of the shortfall where checked; the remainder is of unknown origin. The sample table holds almost 95,000 clones, of which roughly 85% were seen once. The ten largest clones add up to over 3.5% of the sample. This sample's time point label indicates: about 28 days (+/-7) after the second vaccine dose. The sample was peripheral blood, taken 28 days after the second AZD1222 dose. These receptors originate from an adult who received the AZD1222 COVID-19 vaccine.

This clone was observed a handful of times. The V call is TRBV27, the J call TRBJ2-1, with D tentatively TRBD2 (5 bases). The CDR3 is made up of 14 amino acids. Germline CDR1 MNHEY, CDR2 SMNVEV (reference sequence). The V and J ends lost 6 bases and 6 bases respectively, with 15 bases between them. For the CDR3, the DNA is TGTGCCAGCAGCCTTAGCGTACCGGTCAATGAGCAGTTCTTC. This sequence encodes CASSLSVPVNEQFF.

The chain is built from TRBV10-1 and TRBJ2-1; 11 bases are a match to TRBD2. Losses at the gene ends were 3 bases for V and 8 bases for J; bases not matched to a gene: 6. Germline lookup yields CDR1 WNHNN and CDR2 SYGVQD (reference sequence). The CDR3 has 15 residues. The CDR3 reads CASSDTSGSIDEQFF. Written as DNA, the CDR3 is TGCGCCAGCAGTGACACTAGCGGGAGTATAGATGAGCAGTTCTTC.

The chain combines TRBV12-3 or TRBV12-4 with TRBJ1-5, with TRBD1 as a possible D gene (5 bases). The CDR3 loop spans 12 amino acids. The germline V and J ends were trimmed by 10 bases and 3 bases, with 10 bases remaining between them. Here the CDR3 reads CATSGVNQPQHF. The CDR3 nucleotides read TGTGCCACCTCGGGGGTCAATCAGCCCCAGCATTTT.

The V call is TRBV5-1, the J call TRBJ2-5, with 9 bases aligning to TRBD2. Germline CDR1 reads SGHRS; CDR2 reads YFSETQ. J was trimmed by 4 bases and V by 0 bases; bases with no gene match: 7. This CDR3 region has 16 residues. The CDR3 loop reads CASSLVLAGYGETQYF. For the CDR3, the DNA is TGCGCCAGCAGCTTGGTTCTAGCGGGATACGGAGAGACCCAGTACTTC.

The rearrangement joins TRBV19 to TRBJ1-4; 8 bases agree with TRBD1. CDR1 LNHDA and CDR2 SQIVND come from the germline V gene (reference sequence). The CDR3 runs to 12 residues. After removal of 6 bases from V and 10 bases from J, the junction contained 4 bases not matched to a gene. The CDR3 loop is CASRSGQGKLFF. The DNA for the CDR3 is TGTGCCAGTAGGTCCGGACAGGGAAAACTGTTTTTT.

The rearrangement joins TRBV14 to TRBJ1-6; tentatively, D is TRBD1 (5 bases). CDR3 length equals 15 residues. Trimming removed 0 bases at V and 9 bases at J, with 12 bases between. The germline CDR1 and CDR2 sequences are SGHDN and FVKESK. CDR3 DNA: TGTGCCAGCAGCCAAGATCCGACAGAGATTTCACCCCTCCACTTT. Translating gives CASSQDPTEISPLHF.

J is TRBJ2-6 and V is TRBV6-5; D unclear. Trimming took off 6 bases at V and 0 bases at J, with 3 bases between the two ends. The CDR3 runs 13 residues. Germline loops: CDR1 MNHEY, CDR2 SVGAGI. The CDR3 reads CASSSSGANVLTF. The CDR3 region has the DNA TGTGCCAGCAGCAGCTCTGGGGCCAACGTCCTGACTTTC.

This chain joins TRBV19 and TRBJ1-2; 7 bases match TRBD1. V lost 5 bases and J lost 4; bases outside the gene matches: 10. The CDR3 contains 15 residues. The germline V gene has CDR1 LNHDA and CDR2 SQIVND (reference sequence). The CDR3 reads CASSLSGGIGYGYTF. CDR3 bases: TGTGCCAGTAGTTTGTCAGGGGGAATCGGCTATGGCTACACCTTC.

This clone was seen a single time. V gene TRBV10-3 combines with J gene TRBJ2-3, with D possibly matching TRBD2 (6 bases). The CDR3 sequence is 15 residues long. From germline, CDR1 is ENHRY and CDR2 SYGVKD. V gave up 3 bases and J gave up 1 base, with 11 bases separating them. This CDR3 is CAISDRLGGTDTQYF. The CDR3 DNA is TGTGCCATCAGTGATAGACTAGGGGGCACAGATACGCAGTATTTT.

The J gene is TRBJ1-5, the V gene TRBV10-3; TRBD1 might be the D (6 bases). V shed 2 bases and J shed 10 bases, with 24 bases lying between them. CDR3 size: 17 residues. Per the germline V gene, CDR1 is ENHRY and CDR2 is SYGVKD. CDR3 in DNA: TGTGCCATCAGTGAGGTATTTGGGGGGGAGGGGGTTCCCCCCCAGCATTTT. This sequence encodes CAISEVFGGEGVPPQHF.

The gene calls are TRBV5-1 and TRBJ2-1; 9 positions match TRBD2. CDR1 and CDR2 from the germline V gene are SGHRS and YFSETQ. The CDR3 covers 15 residues. The trim removed 6 bases at V and 7 bases at J, leaving 11 bases unmatched. CDR3 DNA sequence: TGCGCCAGCACCCCGGGCGGGAGGGAAAATAATGAGCAGTTCTTC. Protein product: CASTPGGRENNEQFF. Drawing the rest from reference TRBV5-1 and TRBJ2-1, the complete variable domain is KAGVTQTPRYLIKTRGQQVTLSCSPISGHRSVSWYQQTPGQGLQFLFEYFSETQRNKGNFPGRFSGRQFSNSRSEMNVSTLELGDSALYLCASTPGGRENNEQFFGPGTRLTVL.

This clone has a single count. The chain links TRBV6-6 to TRBJ2-2; 13 bases fit TRBD2. Per germline, CDR1 MNHNY and CDR2 SVGAGI (reference sequence). The V segment lost 7 bases and the J segment 2 bases; nucleotides outside the gene matches: 7. The CDR3 sequence is 17 residues long. CDR3 in amino acids: CASTRTSGGLNTGELFF. Written as DNA, the CDR3 is TGTGCCAGCACTCGGACTAGCGGGGGACTAAACACCGGGGAGCTGTTTTTT.

This chain uses TRBV7-2 with TRBJ2-1; 11 nucleotides agree with TRBD2. The CDR3 length is 16 residues. Germline V gene sequence: CDR1 SGHTA, CDR2 FQGNSA. Trimming took 6 bases from V and 6 from J; bases not matched to a gene: 10. The CDR3 sequence: CASRAPGTSGRNEQFF. As DNA, the CDR3 is TGTGCCAGCAGAGCTCCCGGGACTAGCGGTCGCAATGAGCAGTTCTTC.

This rearrangement joins TRBV27 to TRBJ2-5, with D perhaps given as TRBD1 or TRBD2 (5 bases each). Trimming left V 4 bases short and J 6 bases short, with 15 bases between. CDR3 length: 14 residues. Germline CDR1 MNHEY, CDR2 SMNVEV (reference sequence). The CDR3 bases are TGTGCCAGCAGTTCGCTCACCGGGGCCAAGACCCAGTACTTC. Protein sequence: CASSSLTGAKTQYF.

In this sample, this clone turned up once. Other DNA sequences in this sample translate to the same CDR3. V is TRBV5-1 and J is TRBJ1-2; no definite D call. The CDR3 length is 14 residues. The germline gives CDR1 SGHRS, CDR2 YFSETQ. V lost 0 bases, J lost 2 bases, and 8 bases lay in between. CDR3 DNA: TGCGCCAGCAGCTTGGCCACAGCGAACTATGGCTACACCTTC. This gives the protein CASSLATANYGYTF.

V usage is TRBV27 and J usage is TRBJ1-2; D gene ambiguous. Germline V CDR1 and CDR2: MNHEY, SMNVEV (reference sequence). The V gene lost 7 bases and the J gene lost 8 bases, with 17 bases spanning the gap. The CDR3 runs 13 residues. The CDR3 is CASTQKSGKGYTF. In DNA, the CDR3 is TGTGCCAGCACCCAAAAATCGGGGAAAGGCTACACCTTC.

This clone was counted between two and nine times. CDR3 DNA: TGTGCCTGGACAACCTTCTCCTATAATTCACCCCTCCACTTT. This encodes CAWTTFSYNSPLHF. The rearrangement uses TRBV30 and TRBJ1-6; D gene ambiguous. V gave up 4 bases and J gave up 0 bases, with 7 bases separating them. The CDR3 has 14 amino acids. Germline-derived CDR1 and CDR2 are GTSNPN and SVGIG (reference sequence).

This rearrangement joins TRBV9 to TRBJ1-1; D remains unclear. V gave up 2 bases and J gave up 0 bases, with 14 bases separating them. Per the germline V gene, CDR1 is SGDLS and CDR2 is YYNGEE. The CDR3 length is 16 residues. The CDR3 sequence is CASSVKPFGLNTEAFF. The CDR3, as DNA: TGTGCCAGCAGCGTTAAACCCTTCGGATTGAACACTGAAGCTTTCTTT.

The rearrangement joins TRBV6-1 to TRBJ1-4; no firm D call. Trimming stripped 4 bases from V and 7 bases from J, with 19 bases between. Germline CDR1 MNHNS, CDR2 SASEGT. This CDR3 region has 16 residues. The DNA for the CDR3 is TGTGCCAGCAGTGTATCTAGCGGAGGCCCAGGTGAAAAACTGTTTTTT. This gives the protein CASSVSSGGPGEKLFF.

This rearrangement joins TRBV30 to TRBJ1-4; D may be TRBD1 (5 bases). Trimming took 3 bases from V and 0 from J, leaving 8 bases between them. CDR3 size: 14 residues. CDR1 GTSNPN and CDR2 SVGIG come from the germline V gene (reference sequence). CDR3: CAWSGGSTNEKLFF. DNA of the CDR3: TGTGCCTGGAGCGGGGGTTCAACTAATGAAAAACTGTTTTTT.

This sequence joins TRBV7-2 and TRBJ2-2, with 11 bases aligning to TRBD2. In germline, CDR1 is SGHTA, CDR2 FQGNSA. The CDR3 extends over 16 amino acids. The V gene end was trimmed by 7 bases and the J gene end by 5 bases; junction bases not matched to a gene: 9. Written as DNA, the CDR3 is TGTGCCAGCACCCGGAGGGCTAGCGGGGGGACCGGGGAGCTGTTTTTT. It is translated as CASTRRASGGTGELFF. The complete variable domain, with remaining parts taken from reference TRBV7-2 and TRBJ2-2, reads GAGVSQSPSNKVTEKGKDVELRCDPISGHTALYWYRQSLGQGLEFLIYFQGNSAPDKSGLPSDRFSAERTGGSVSTLTIQRTQQEDSAVYLCASTRRASGGTGELFFGEGSRLTVL.

The chain employs TRBV19 and TRBJ1-3; D gene unclear. Deletions cut 10 bases from V and 0 bases from J, with 10 bases between. The CDR3 has 13 amino acids. CDR1 is LNHDA and CDR2 is SQIVND in the germline V gene (reference sequence). Here the CDR3 reads CATRADSGNTIYF. The CDR3 DNA reads TGTGCCACCCGAGCAGACTCTGGAAACACCATATATTTT.

This chain uses TRBV6-2 or TRBV6-3 with TRBJ2-5; D is uncertain. From germline, CDR1 is MNHEY and CDR2 SVGEGT. The V end was cut by 6 bases, the J end by 3 bases, with 8 bases between. This CDR3 spans 12 amino acids. For the CDR3, the DNA is TGTGCCAGCAGCCCCCTAGAAGAGACCCAGTACTTC. Translated: CASSPLEETQYF.